This T cell receptor beta chain was recovered during a study of early T cells in non-severe SARS-CoV-2 infection. Study-wide background: Whole-blood bulk RNA, unsorted, was sequenced, and chains were unpaired.

One entry per CDR3 protein results from TCRdb running MiXCR on the 5' RACE reads. The data contain around 52,000 distinct CDR3 sequences, more than 9% of them singletons. Study observations and caveats: The VDJdb matching leaned toward anti-spike CD8 responses and overlooked private and CD4 specificities.

Only a few counts were recorded for this clonotype. The antigen remains unidentified. The germline gene is not matched at one end of the junction; a read error may be the cause. The sequence was collected from an adult who was a healthcare worker with PCR-confirmed SARS-CoV-2 infection or an uninfected control (not recorded which). Material: whole blood.

This chain's CDR3 is CVTSDPGPPYEQYF. In DNA, the CDR3 is TGTGTCACCAGTGATCCGGGCCCCCCTTACGAGCAGTACTTC. The chain carries TRBV24-1 and TRBJ2-7; no definite D call. CDR1 and CDR2 from the germline V gene are KGHDR and SFDVKD. The CDR3 is made up of 14 amino acids.